Given below is one T cell receptor (beta chain) in context. The antigen remains unidentified. Arm-PCR of CDR3 regions and iRepertoire HTBI primers were used to build TCR beta libraries. TCRdb analysed the multiplex PCR reads with MiXCR anew, one entry per CDR3 protein. This sample carries about 470,000 distinct CDR3 sequences, 15% to 20% of them seen once, and the ten largest clones take approximately 12%. The entry originates in a study of regulatory T cells in long-lasting Graves disease. Study-level points and caveats: Patients with persistent Graves' had lower TCR diversity than newly diagnosed patients. With persistent disease, TRBV28, TRBJ1-2 and TRBJ2-5 were the favored segments.

The CDR3 runs to 16 residues. With 0 bases removed from V and 0 bases from J, the gap between germline ends came to 11 bases. The germline V gene encodes CDR1 SGHNT and CDR2 YYREEE (reference sequence). The time point here: newly diagnosed GD, antithyroid drugs for less than 3 months. The TCR library was made from RNA that had been extracted from PBMCs in TRIzol. The same sample was also studied in work on T cells in Graves' hyperthyroidism and ophthalmopathy. As that study records: The diagnostic basis comprised clinical symptoms, serum thyroxine and TRAb, thyroid ultrasound and orbital computed tomography.

The V and J genes are TRBV5-4 and TRBJ2-3; no firm D call. The sequence was obtained from a man between 40 and 49 years old with Graves disease. This sample comprised peripheral blood mononuclear cells (PBMCs), obtained at new diagnosis, from a patient treated with antithyroid drugs. CDR3 residues: CASSLGHSLSTDTQYF. The CDR3 nucleotides read TGTGCCAGCAGCTTGGGTCACTCCCTTAGCACAGATACGCAGTATTTT. The full variable domain, its missing parts supplied by reference TRBV5-4 and TRBJ2-3, is ETGVTQSPTHLIKTRGQQVTLRCSSQSGHNTVSWYQQALGQGPQFIFQYYREEENGRGNFPPRFSGLQFPNYSSELNVNALELDDSALYLCASSLGHSLSTDTQYFGPGTRLTVL.